Here is one T cell receptor (beta chain) with its context. There is no known antigen for this receptor. No much larger clone is present one base from it, and per-base qualities are unavailable. The sample originates from a study of T cell responses to AZD1222 COVID-19 vaccine (dated by TCRdb to 2020 to 2023). Describing the broader study: TCR sequencing covered some 250 trial participants: 200 to 210 given two doses of AZD1222 and 26 given two doses of MenACWY control vaccine. Enrollment into the trials was organized by age into subgroups of 18-55, 56-69 and 70-plus years, and those subgroups contained about 150, 27 and 61 TCR-sequenced participants, respectively. On the study overall, not on this receptor specifically: The vaccine-associated CD4 TCRs covered the entire spike protein, and the dominant responses fell in regions 160-218 and 743-854. Reportedly, almost half of the unique spike-specific TCRs recognized epitopes lying outside the regions that are mutated in the B.1.351 and B.1.1.7 variants. Because no samples from the day 14 peak response were available, repertoires could be characterized only after the peak T cell response. A significant rise in spike-specific TCR breadth and depth was observed after two AZD1222 doses relative to day 0 and relative to MenACWY recipients. Most participants were white British and females outnumbered males, and the authors suggested that clonal diversity may have been underestimated. Conclusions about previously exposed vaccinees were limited because only six or seven AZD1222 recipients were SARS-CoV-2 seropositive at baseline. The 56-69-year group was small, and its depth increase did not reach significance, likely because of low power.

The time point label here, explained by the study, means: about 28 days (+/-7) after the second vaccine dose. In the paper's terms, the treatment or condition label means: meningococcal conjugate vaccine given as trial control. Vaccinee samples were obtained from the UK trials COV001 and COV002, which included a single-blind randomized controlled phase 2/3 trial of AZD1222 (ChAdOx1 nCoV-19) in healthy adults. For TCRbeta chain sequencing, PBMC samples from trial participants were taken at day 0 and at day 28 after the second dose. CDR1 is given as SNHLY and CDR2 as FYNNEI, both from the germline V gene. The CDR3, from cysteine to phenylalanine, totals 14 residues. Solely the CDR3 DNA is kept, with 42 bases framed from the first base. Between the V and J ends, shortened by 3 bases and 5 bases respectively, the junction contains 13 bases. The CDR3 regions of human TCRbeta chains were analyzed by immunosequencing. From the authors' description of their analysis: Repertoire TCRs were checked for matches against a reference library of SARS-CoV-2-specific TCRs that had been generated using the MIRA antigen-specificity platform. Breadth meant the fraction of unique TCRs that were SARS-CoV-2-associated, whereas depth meant the fraction of total T cells that were SARS-CoV-2-associated. Using the MIRA data, each spike-specific TCR was mapped to the spike region that the TCR reacts to and placed in a CD4 or CD8 class. Log10-transformed breadth and depth values were compared by one-way ANOVA with Sidak's multiple comparisons tests. TCRdb holds this immuneACCESS table with in-frame rearrangements only. Some clones are missing; in checked studies, unresolved V genes explain under half, and the rest has no known cause. The V and J calls and clone size come from that table; D and trimming were worked out from the DNA. Present in this sample are around 100,000 clones, 86% of which were seen just once. About 3.1% of the sample is taken by the ten largest.

Sequenced material: peripheral blood, taken 28 days after the second dose of the MenACWY control vaccine. The sequence is built from TRBV2 and TRBJ1-1, with the D gene not clear enough to name. The receptor comes from an adult who received the MenACWY meningococcal vaccine as a control. The CDR3 sequence is CASSDLGYRTEAFF. The DNA sequence is given as TGTGCCAGCAGTGATCTTGGGTATCGGACTGAAGCTTTCTTT.